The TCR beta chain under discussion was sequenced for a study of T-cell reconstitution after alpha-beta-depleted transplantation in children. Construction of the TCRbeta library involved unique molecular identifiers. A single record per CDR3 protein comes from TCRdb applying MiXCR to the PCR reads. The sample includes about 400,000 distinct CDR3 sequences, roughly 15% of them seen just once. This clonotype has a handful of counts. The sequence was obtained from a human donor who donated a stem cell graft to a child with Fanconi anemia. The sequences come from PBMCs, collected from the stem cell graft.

CDR3 residues: CASSPTTGGYGYTF. CDR3 nucleotides: TGTGCCAGCAGCCCGACAACAGGGGGATATGGCTACACCTTC. The chain is built from TRBV7-2 and TRBJ1-2, with TRBD1 matching over 8 bases. V lost 5 bases to trimming and J lost 5 bases; unmatched junction nucleotides: 7. Germline CDR1 SGHTA, CDR2 FQGNSA. This CDR3 contains 14 residues.